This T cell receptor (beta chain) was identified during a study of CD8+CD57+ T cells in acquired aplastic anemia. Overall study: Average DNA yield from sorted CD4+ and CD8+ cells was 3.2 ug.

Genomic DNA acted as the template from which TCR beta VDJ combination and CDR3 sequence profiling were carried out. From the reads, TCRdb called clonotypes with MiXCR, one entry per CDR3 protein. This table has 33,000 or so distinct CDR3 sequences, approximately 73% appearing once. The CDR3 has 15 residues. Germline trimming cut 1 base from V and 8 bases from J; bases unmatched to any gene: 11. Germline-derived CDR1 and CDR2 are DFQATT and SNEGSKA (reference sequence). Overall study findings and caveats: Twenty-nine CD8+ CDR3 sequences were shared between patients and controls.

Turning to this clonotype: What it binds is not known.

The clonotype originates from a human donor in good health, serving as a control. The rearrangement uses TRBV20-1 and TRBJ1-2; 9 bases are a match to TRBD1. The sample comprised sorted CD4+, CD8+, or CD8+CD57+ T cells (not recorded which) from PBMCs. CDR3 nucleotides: TGCAGTGCTAGAGTGGGGGGACAGGGCCTAAAGGGCTACACCTTC. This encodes CSARVGGQGLKGYTF.